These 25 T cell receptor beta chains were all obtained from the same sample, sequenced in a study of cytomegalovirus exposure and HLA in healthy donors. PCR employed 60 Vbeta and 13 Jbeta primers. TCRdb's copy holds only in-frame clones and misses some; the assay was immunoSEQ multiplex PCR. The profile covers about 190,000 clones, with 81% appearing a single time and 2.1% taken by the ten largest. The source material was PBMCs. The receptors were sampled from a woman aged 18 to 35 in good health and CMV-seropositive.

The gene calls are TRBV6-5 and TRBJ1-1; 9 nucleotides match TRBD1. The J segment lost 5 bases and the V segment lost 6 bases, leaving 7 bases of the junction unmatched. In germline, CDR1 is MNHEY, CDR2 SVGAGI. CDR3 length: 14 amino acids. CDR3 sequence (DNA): TGTGCCAGCAGACCCGGGACAGGGTATACTGAAGCTTTCTTT. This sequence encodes CASRPGTGYTEAFF.

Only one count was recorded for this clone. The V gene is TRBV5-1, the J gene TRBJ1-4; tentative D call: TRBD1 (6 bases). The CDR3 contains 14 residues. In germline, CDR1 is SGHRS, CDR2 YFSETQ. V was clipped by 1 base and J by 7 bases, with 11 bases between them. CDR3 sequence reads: CASSLLGGGEKLFF. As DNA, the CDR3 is TGCGCCAGCAGCTTGTTAGGGGGTGGTGAAAAACTGTTTTTT.

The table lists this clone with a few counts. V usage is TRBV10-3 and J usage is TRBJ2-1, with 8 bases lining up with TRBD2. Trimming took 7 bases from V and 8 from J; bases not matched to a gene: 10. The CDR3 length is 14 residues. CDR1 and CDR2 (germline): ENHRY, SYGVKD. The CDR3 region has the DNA TGTGCCATCAAGTCGGTGGGCGGGGGGTATGAGCAGTTCTTC. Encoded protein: CAIKSVGGGYEQFF.

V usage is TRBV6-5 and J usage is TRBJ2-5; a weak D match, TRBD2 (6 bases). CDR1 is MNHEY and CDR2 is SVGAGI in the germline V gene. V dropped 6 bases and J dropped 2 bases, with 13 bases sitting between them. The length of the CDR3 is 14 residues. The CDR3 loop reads CASSGGRVQETQYF. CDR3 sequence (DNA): TGTGCCAGCAGCGGGGGACGGGTTCAAGAGACCCAGTACTTC.

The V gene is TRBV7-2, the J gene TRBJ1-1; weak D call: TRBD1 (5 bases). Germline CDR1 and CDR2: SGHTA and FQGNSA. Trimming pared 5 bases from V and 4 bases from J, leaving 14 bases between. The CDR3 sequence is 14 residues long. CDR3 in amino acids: CASSVQGRSTEAFF. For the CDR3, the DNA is TGTGCCAGCAGCGTTCAGGGTAGGAGCACTGAAGCTTTCTTT.

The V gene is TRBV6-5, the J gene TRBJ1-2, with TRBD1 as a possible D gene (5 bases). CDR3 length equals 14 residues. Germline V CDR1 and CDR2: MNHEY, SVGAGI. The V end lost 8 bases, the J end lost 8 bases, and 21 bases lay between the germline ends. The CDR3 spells CASAMAGGRNGYTF. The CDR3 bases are TGTGCCAGCGCAATGGCGGGGGGGAGGAACGGCTACACCTTC.

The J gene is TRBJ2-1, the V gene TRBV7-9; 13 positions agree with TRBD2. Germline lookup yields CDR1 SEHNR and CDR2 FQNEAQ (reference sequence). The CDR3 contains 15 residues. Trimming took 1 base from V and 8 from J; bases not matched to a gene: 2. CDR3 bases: TGTGCCAGCAGCTTAGTACTAGCGGGGGGGCATGAGCAGTTCTTC. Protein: CASSLVLAGGHEQFF.

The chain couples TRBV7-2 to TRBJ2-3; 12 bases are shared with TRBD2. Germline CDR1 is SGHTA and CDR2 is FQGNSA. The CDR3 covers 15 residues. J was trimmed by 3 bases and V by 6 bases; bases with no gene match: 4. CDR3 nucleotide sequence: TGTGCCAGCAGGGGACTAGCGGGTAGGACAGATACGCAGTATTTT. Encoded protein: CASRGLAGRTDTQYF.

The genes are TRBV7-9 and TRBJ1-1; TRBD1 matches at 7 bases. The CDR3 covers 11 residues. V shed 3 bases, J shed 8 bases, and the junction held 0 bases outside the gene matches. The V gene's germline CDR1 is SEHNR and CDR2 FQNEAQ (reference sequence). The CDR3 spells CASSLDREAFF. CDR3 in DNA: TGTGCCAGCAGCTTGGACAGGGAAGCTTTCTTT. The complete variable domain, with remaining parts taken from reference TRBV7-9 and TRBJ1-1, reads DTGVSQNPRHKITKRGQNVTFRCDPISEHNRLYWYRQTLGQGPEFLTYFQNEAQLEKSRLLSDRFSAERPKGSFSTLEIQRTEQGDSAMYLCASSLDREAFFGQGTRLTVV.

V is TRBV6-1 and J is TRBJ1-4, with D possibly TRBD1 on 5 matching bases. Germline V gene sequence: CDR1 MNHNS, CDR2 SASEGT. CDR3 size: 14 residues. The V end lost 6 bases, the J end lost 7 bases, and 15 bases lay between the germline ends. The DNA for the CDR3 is TGTGCCAGCAGAATACAGGTCTTCGGTGAAAAACTGTTTTTT. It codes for CASRIQVFGEKLFF.

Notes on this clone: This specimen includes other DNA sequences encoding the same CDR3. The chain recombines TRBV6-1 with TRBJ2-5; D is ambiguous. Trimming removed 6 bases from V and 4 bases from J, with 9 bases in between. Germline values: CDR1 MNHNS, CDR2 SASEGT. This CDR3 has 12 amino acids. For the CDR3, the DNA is TGTGCCAGCAGCGAGTTGCGAGAGACCCAGTACTTC. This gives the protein CASSELRETQYF.

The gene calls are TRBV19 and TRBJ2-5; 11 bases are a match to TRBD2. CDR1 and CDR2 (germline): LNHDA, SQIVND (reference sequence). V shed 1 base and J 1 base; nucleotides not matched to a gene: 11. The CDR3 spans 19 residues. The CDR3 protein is CASSIAPGLAGWVQETQYF. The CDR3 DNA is TGTGCCAGTAGTATAGCGCCAGGACTAGCGGGCTGGGTCCAAGAGACCCAGTACTTC.

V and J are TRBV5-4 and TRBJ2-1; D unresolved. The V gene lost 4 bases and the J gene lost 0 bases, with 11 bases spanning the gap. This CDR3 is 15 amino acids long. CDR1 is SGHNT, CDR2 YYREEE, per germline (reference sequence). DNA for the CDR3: TGTGCCAGCAGCCGACATGCGAGCTCCTACAATGAGCAGTTCTTC. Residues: CASSRHASSYNEQFF.

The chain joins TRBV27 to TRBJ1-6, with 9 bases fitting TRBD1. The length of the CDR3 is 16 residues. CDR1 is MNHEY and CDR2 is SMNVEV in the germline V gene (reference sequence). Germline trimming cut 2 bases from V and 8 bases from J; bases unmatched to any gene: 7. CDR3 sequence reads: CASSLTITGGHSPLHF. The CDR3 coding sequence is TGTGCCAGCAGTTTAACAATTACAGGGGGCCATTCACCCCTCCACTTT.

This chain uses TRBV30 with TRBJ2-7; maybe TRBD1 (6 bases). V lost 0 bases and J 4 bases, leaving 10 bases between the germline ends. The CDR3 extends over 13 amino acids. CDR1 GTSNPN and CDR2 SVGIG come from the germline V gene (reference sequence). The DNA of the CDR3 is TGTGCCTGGAGTGTGGGGGCTGGTTACGAGCAGTACTTC. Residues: CAWSVGAGYEQYF.

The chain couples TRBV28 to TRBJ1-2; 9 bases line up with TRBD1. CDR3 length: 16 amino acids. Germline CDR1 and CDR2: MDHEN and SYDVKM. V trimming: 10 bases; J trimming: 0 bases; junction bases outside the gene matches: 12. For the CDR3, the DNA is TGTGCCACCGTGGATCTTACAGGGGGCCCTAACTATGGCTACACCTTC. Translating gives CATVDLTGGPNYGYTF.

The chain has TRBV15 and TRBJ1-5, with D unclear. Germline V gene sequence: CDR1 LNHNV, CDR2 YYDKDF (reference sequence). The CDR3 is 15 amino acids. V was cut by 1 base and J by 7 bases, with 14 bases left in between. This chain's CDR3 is CATSRVPDKEQPQHF. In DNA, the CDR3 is TGTGCCACCAGCAGAGTACCAGACAAGGAACAGCCCCAGCATTTT.

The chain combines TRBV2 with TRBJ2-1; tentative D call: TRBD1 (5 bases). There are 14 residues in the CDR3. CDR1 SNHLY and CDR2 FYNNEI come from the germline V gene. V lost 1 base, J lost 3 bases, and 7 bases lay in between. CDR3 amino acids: CASSEGTGYNEQFF. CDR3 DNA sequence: TGTGCCAGCAGTGAAGGAACAGGCTACAATGAGCAGTTCTTC.

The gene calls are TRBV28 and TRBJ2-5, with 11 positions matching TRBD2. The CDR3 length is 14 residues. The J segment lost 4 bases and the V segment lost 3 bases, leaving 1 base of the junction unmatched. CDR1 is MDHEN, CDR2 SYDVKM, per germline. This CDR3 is CASSFSGGAETQYF. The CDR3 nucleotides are TGTGCCAGCAGTTTTAGCGGGGGGGCAGAGACCCAGTACTTC. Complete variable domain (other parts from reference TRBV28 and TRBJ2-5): DVKVTQSSRYLVKRTGEKVFLECVQDMDHENMFWYRQDPGLGLRLIYFSYDVKMKEKGDIPEGYSVSREKKERFSLILESASTNQTSMYLCASSFSGGAETQYFGPGTRLLVL.

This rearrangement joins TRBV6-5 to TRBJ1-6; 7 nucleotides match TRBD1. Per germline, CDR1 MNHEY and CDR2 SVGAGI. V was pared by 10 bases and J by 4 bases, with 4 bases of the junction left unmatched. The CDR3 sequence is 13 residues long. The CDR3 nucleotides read TGTGCCACCAAACAGGGGTATAATTCACCCCTCCACTTT. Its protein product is CATKQGYNSPLHF.

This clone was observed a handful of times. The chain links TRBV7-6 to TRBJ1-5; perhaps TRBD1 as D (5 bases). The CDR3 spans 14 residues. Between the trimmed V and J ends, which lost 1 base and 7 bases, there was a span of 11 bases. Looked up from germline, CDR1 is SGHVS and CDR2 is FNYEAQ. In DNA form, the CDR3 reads TGTGCCAGCAGCTTAGGGGGCGGGGACCAGCCCCAGCATTTT. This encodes CASSLGGGDQPQHF. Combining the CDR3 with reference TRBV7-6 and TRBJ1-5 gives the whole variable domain GAGVSQSPRYKVTKRGQDVALRCDPISGHVSLYWYRQALGQGPEFLTYFNYEAQQDKSGLPNDRFSAERPEGSISTLTIQRTEQRDSAMYRCASSLGGGDQPQHFGDGTRLSIL.

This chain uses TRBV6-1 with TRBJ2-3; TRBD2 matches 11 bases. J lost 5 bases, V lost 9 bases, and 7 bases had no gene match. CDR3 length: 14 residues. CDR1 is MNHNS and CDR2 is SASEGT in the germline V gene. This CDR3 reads CASDSGGAVDTQYF. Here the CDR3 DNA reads TGTGCCAGTGATAGCGGGGGGGCCGTAGATACGCAGTATTTT.

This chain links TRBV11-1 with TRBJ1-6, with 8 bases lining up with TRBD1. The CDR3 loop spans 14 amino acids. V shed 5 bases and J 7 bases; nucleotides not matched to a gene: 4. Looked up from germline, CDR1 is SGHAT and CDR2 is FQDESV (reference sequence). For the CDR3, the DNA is TGTGCCAGCAGCCAGGACAGGGCGAATTCACCCCTCCACTTT. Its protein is CASSQDRANSPLHF.

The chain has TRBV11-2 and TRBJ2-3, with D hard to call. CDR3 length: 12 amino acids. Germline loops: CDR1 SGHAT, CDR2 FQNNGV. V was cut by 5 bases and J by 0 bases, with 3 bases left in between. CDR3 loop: CASSPSTDTQYF. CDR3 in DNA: TGTGCCAGCAGCCCGAGCACAGATACGCAGTATTTT. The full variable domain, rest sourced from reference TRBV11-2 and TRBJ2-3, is EAGVAQSPRYKIIEKRQSVAFWCNPISGHATLYWYQQILGQGPKLLIQFQNNGVVDDSQLPKDRFSAERLKGVDSTLKIQPAKLEDSAVYLCASSPSTDTQYFGPGTRLTVL.

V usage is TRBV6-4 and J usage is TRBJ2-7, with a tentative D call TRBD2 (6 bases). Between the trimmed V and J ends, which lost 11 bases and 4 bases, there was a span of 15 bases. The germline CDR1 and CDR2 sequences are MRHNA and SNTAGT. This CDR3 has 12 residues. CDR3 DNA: TGTGCCCTCCATGGGGGGATATACGAGCAGTACTTC. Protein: CALHGGIYEQYF.